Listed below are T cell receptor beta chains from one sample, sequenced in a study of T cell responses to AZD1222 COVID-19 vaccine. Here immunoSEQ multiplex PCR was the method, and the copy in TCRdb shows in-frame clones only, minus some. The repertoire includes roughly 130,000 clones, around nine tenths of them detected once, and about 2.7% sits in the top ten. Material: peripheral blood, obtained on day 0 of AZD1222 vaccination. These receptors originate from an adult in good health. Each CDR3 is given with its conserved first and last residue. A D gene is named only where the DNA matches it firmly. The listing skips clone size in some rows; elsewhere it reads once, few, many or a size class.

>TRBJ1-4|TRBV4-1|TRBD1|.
TGCGCCAGCAGCTTGGCACAGGGGTATACAACTAATGAAAAACTGTTTTTT
CASSLAQGYTTNEKLFF
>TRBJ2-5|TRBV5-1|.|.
TGCGCCAGCAGCTTGGCCTGGGCCGGGCGAGAGACCCAGTACTTC
CASSLAWAGRETQYF
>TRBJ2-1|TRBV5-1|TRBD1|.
TGCGCCAGCACCGTGACAGGGGTTCGGTACAATGAGCAGTTCTTC
CASTVTGVRYNEQFF
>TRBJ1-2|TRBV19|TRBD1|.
TGTGCCAGTAGTCCGGACAGGGTCTATGGCTACACCTTC
CASSPDRVYGYTF
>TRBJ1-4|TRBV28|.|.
TGTGCCAGCAGCAAAGGACGGACTGCAACTAATGAAAAACTGTTTTTT
CASSKGRTATNEKLFF
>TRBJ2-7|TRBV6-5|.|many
TGTGCCAGCAGGAGCGGGTCCTCCAGGGCCTACGAGCAGTACTTC
CASRSGSSRAYEQYF
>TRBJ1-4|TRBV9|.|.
TGTGCCAGCAGCCCCCGTAGCGGACTTACAACTAATGAAAAACTGTTTTTT
CASSPRSGLTTNEKLFF
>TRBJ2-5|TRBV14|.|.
TGTGCCAGCAGCCTAGGAGGGAGGCCCAACCAAGAGACCCAGTACTTC
CASSLGGRPNQETQYF
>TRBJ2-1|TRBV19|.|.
TGTGCCAGTAGGGGGGTGAGGAATGAGCAGTTCTTC
CASRGVRNEQFF
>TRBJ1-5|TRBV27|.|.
TGTGCCAGCAGTAGGGGTATGGGCAATCAGCCCCAGCATTTT
CASSRGMGNQPQHF
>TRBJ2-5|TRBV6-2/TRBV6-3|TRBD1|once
TGTGCCAGCAGTCCGGGACAGAAAGAGACCCAGTACTTC
CASSPGQKETQYF
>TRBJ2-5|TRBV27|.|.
TGTGCCAGCAGTTTAAAGGGGCGAACTGGGGAGACCCAGTACTTC
CASSLKGRTGETQYF
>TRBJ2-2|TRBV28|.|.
TGTGCCAGCAGTCGAACTCCCAGGGAATACACCGGGGAGCTGTTTTTT
CASSRTPREYTGELFF
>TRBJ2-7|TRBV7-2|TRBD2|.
TGTGCCAGCAGCTTAGGGCTAGCGGGCGAGCAGTACTTC
CASSLGLAGEQYF
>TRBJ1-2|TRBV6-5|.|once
TGTGCCAGCAGTTACTCTCGAGACAGCTATGGCTACACCTTC
CASSYSRDSYGYTF
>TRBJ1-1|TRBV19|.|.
TGTGCCAGTAGTATGGACGGGCCCCGCACTGAAGCTTTCTTT
CASSMDGPRTEAFF
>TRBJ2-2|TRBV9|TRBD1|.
TGTGCCAGCAGCGTACACGGACAGGGGCTGACCGGGGAGCTGTTTTTT
CASSVHGQGLTGELFF
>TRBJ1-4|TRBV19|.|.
TGTGCCAGTAGTAACGGCACACGCTCTAATGAAAAACTGTTTTTT
CASSNGTRSNEKLFF
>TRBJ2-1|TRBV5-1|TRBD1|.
TGCGCCAGCAGCTCAGGGACAGATCCTCTTACTGAGCAGTTCTTC
CASSSGTDPLTEQFF
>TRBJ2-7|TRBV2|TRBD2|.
TGTGCCAGCACAGGTGGGAGGGAAGACGAGCAGTACTTC
CASTGGREDEQYF
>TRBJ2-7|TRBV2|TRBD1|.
TGTGCCAGCAGTGTGGACAGGGAGAGTACGGACTACGAGCAGTACTTC
CASSVDRESTDYEQYF
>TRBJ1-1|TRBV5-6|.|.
TGTGCCAGCAGCTTGGAAACTACTTCACGTACTGAAGCTTTCTTT
CASSLETTSRTEAFF